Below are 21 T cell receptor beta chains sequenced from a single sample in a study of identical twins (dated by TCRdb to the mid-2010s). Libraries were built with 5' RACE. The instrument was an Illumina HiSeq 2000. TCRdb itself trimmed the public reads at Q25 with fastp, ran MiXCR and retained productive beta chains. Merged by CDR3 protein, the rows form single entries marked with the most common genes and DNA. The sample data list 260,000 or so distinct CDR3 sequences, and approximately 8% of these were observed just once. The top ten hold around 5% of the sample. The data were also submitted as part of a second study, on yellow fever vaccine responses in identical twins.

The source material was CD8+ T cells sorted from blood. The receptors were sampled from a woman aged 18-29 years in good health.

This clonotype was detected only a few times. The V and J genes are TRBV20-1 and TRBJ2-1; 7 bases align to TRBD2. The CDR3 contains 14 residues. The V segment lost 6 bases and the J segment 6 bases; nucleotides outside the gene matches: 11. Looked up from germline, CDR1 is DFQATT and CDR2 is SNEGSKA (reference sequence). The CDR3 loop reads CSAGGTSLGNEQFF. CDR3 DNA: TGCAGTGCGGGAGGGACTTCCCTGGGCAATGAGCAGTTCTTC.

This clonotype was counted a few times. The CDR3 reads CASSQDTGPWFSPLHF. The CDR3 coding sequence is TGCGCCAGCAGCCAAGACACAGGCCCTTGGTTTTCACCCCTCCACTTT. This chain uses TRBV4-1 with TRBJ1-6, with a tentative D call TRBD1 (5 bases). Germline CDR1 reads MGHRA; CDR2 reads YSYEKL. This CDR3 has 16 residues. Trimming removed 0 bases at V and 9 bases at J, with 15 bases between.

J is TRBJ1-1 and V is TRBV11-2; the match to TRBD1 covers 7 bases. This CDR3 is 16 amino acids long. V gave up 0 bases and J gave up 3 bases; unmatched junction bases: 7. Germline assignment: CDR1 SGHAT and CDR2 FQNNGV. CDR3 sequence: CASSLDRGRGDTEAFF. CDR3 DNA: TGTGCCAGCAGCTTAGATAGGGGGCGAGGGGACACTGAAGCTTTCTTT.

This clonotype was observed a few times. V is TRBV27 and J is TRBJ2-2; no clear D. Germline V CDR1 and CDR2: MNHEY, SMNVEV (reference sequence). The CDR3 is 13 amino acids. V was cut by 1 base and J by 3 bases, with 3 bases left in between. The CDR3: CASSLYYTGELFF. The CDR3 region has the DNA TGTGCCAGCAGTTTATACTACACCGGGGAGCTGTTTTTT.

CDR3 sequence reads: CASSYGGDSRIYGYTF. The CDR3 region has the DNA TGTGCCAGCAGTTACGGGGGGGACAGCCGAATCTATGGCTACACCTTC. The rearrangement links TRBV6-5 to TRBJ1-2, with 7 bases fitting TRBD1. After removal of 2 bases from V and 4 bases from J, the junction contained 10 bases not matched to a gene. Per the germline V gene, CDR1 is MNHEY and CDR2 is SVGAGI. There are 16 residues in the CDR3.

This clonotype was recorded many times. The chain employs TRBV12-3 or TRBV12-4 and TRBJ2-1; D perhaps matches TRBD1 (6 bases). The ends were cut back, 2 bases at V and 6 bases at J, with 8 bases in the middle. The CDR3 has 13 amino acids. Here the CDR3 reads CASSLTGSNEQFF. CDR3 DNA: TGTGCCAGCAGTTTAACAGGGAGCAATGAGCAGTTCTTC.

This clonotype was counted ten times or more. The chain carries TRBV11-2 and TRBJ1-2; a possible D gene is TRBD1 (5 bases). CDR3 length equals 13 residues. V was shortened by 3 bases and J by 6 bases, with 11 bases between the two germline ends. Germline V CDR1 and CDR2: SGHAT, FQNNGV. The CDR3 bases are TGTGCCAGCAGCTTGGGGCAGGGCCATGGCTACACCTTC. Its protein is CASSLGQGHGYTF.

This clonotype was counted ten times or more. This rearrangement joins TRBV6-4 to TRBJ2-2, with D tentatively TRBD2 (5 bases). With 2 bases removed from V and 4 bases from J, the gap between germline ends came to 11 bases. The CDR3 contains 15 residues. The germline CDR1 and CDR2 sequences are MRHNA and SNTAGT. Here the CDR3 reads CASSDSEDSTGELFF. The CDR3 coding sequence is TGTGCCAGCAGTGACAGTGAGGACTCCACCGGGGAGCTGTTTTTT.

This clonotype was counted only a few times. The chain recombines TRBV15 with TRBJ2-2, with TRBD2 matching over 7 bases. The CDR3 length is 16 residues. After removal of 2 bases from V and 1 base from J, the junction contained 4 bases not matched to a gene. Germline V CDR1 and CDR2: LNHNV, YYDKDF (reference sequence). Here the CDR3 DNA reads TGTGCCACCAGCAGACCTAGCGGAGAGAACACCGGGGAGCTGTTTTTT. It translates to CATSRPSGENTGELFF.

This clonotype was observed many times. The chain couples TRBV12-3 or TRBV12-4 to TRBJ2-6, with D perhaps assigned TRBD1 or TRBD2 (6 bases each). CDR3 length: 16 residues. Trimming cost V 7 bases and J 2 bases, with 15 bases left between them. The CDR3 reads CASTHTEGAGANVLTF. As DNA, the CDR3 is TGTGCCAGCACCCATACGGAGGGGGCTGGGGCCAACGTCCTGACTTTC.

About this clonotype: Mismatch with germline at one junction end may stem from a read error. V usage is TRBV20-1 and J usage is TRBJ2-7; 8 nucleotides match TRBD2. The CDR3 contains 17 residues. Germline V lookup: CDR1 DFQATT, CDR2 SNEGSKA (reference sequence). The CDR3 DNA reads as TGCTGTGCTAGAGTCCCCCACCGGGGGACTAGCTCCTACGAGCAGTACTTC. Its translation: CCARVPHRGTSSYEQYF.

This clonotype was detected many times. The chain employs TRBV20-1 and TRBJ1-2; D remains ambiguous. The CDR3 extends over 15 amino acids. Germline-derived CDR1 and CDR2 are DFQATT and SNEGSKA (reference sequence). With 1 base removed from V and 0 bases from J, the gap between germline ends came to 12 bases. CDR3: CSARVEGVANYGYTF. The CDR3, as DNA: TGCAGTGCTAGAGTGGAGGGCGTAGCTAACTATGGCTACACCTTC.

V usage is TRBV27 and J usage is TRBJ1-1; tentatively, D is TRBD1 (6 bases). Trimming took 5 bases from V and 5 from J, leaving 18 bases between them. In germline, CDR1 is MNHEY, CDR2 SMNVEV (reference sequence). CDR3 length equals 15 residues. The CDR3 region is CASSTRQVLGTEAFF. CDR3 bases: TGTGCCAGCAGTACCCGACAGGTTCTGGGGACTGAAGCTTTCTTT.

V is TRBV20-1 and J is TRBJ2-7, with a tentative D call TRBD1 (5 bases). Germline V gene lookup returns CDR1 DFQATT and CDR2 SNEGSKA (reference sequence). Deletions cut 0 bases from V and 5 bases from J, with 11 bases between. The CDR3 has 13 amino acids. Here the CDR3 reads CSARDVVDNEQYF. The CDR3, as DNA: TGCAGTGCTAGAGATGTCGTGGACAACGAGCAGTACTTC.

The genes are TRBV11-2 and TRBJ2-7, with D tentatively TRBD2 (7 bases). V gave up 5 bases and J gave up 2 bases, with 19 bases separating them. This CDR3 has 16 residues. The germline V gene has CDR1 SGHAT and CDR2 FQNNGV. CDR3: CASSRRGAKGTYEQYF. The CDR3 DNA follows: TGTGCCAGCAGCCGCCGGGGGGCGAAGGGGACCTACGAGCAGTACTTC.

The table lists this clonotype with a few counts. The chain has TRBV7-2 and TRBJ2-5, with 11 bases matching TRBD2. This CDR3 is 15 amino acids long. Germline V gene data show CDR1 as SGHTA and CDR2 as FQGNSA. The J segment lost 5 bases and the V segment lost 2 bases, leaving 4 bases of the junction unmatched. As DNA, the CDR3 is TGTGCCAGCAGCTTACTAGCGGGAGGAGTTGAGACCCAGTACTTC. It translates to CASSLLAGGVETQYF.

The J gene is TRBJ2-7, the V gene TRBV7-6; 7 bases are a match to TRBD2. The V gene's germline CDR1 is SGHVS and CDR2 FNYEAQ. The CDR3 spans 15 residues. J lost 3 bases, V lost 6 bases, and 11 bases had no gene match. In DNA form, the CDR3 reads TGTGCCAGCAGACCGGGACTACGCGGGAGCTACGAGCAGTACTTC. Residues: CASRPGLRGSYEQYF.

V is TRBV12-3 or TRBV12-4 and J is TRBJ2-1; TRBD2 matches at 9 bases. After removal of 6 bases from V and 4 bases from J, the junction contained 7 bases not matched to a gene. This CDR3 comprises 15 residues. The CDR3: CASSPWAGGYNEQFF. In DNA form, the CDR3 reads TGTGCCAGCAGCCCTTGGGCGGGAGGGTACAATGAGCAGTTCTTC.

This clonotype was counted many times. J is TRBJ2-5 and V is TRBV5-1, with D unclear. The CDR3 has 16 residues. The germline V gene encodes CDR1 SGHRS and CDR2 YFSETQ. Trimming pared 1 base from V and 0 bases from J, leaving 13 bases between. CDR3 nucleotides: TGCGCCAGCAGCTTGCTTGGGATAGAGTACCAAGAGACCCAGTACTTC. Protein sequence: CASSLLGIEYQETQYF.

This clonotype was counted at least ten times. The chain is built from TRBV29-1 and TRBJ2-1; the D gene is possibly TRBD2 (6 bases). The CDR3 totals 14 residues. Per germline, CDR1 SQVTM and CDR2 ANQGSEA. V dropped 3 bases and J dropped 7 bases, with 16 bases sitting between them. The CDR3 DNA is TGCAGCGTTGATCTGGGACTCTCCCCGAATGAGCAGTTCTTC. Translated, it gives CSVDLGLSPNEQFF.

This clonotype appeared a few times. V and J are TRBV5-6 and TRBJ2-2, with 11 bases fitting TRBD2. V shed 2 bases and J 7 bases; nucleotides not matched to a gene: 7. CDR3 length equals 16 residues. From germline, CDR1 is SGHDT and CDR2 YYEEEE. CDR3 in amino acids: CASSFMTSGNNGELFF. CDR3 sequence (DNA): TGTGCCAGCAGCTTCATGACTAGCGGGAATAACGGGGAGCTGTTTTTT.